A selection of T cell receptor beta chains follows, all from one sample in a study of blood T cells in healthy people across ages. TCRdb re-called the 5' RACE reads with MiXCR, one entry per CDR3 protein. The sample holds about 1.5 million distinct CDR3 sequences, 35% to 45% seen once. Specimen: blood. These receptors all stem from a woman under 30 in good health. The CDR3 runs from the conserved cysteine through the conserved F or W. Each record gives: CDR3 protein, V gene, J gene.

cdr3_aa: CSVDANYGYTF
v_call: TRBV29-1
j_call: TRBJ1-2

cdr3_aa: CASSSAGDDKLQNIQYF
v_call: TRBV7-2
j_call: TRBJ2-4

cdr3_aa: CASSLHNEQYF
v_call: TRBV28
j_call: TRBJ2-7

cdr3_aa: CASSLGPVSNYGYTF
v_call: TRBV12-3/TRBV12-4
j_call: TRBJ1-2

cdr3_aa: CASSLELLSTYNEQFF
v_call: TRBV7-2
j_call: TRBJ2-1

cdr3_aa: CATSQGINEQYF
v_call: TRBV24-1
j_call: TRBJ2-7

cdr3_aa: CASSDSGFPGDTQYF
v_call: TRBV9
j_call: TRBJ2-3

cdr3_aa: CASSLAGTVGYTF
v_call: TRBV5-5
j_call: TRBJ1-2

cdr3_aa: CSVDLGGLAGTDTQYF
v_call: TRBV29-1
j_call: TRBJ2-3

cdr3_aa: CASRRGVLGANVLTF
v_call: TRBV7-2
j_call: TRBJ2-6

cdr3_aa: CASSKTTSGRARAETQYF
v_call: TRBV9
j_call: TRBJ2-5

cdr3_aa: CASSLSSGNYGYTF
v_call: TRBV27
j_call: TRBJ1-2

cdr3_aa: CASRRDTYYGYTF
v_call: TRBV6-5
j_call: TRBJ1-2

cdr3_aa: CASSAGRAADTQYF
v_call: TRBV2
j_call: TRBJ2-3

cdr3_aa: CSARDVWDEQFF
v_call: TRBV20-1
j_call: TRBJ2-1

cdr3_aa: CASSPLRGITDTQYF
v_call: TRBV7-2
j_call: TRBJ2-3

cdr3_aa: CATSVGRRDTGTF
v_call: TRBV15
j_call: TRBJ1-2

cdr3_aa: CAWSLQGNVGYTF
v_call: TRBV30
j_call: TRBJ1-2

cdr3_aa: CASGQDGSVPSYEQYF
v_call: TRBV4-3
j_call: TRBJ2-7

cdr3_aa: CASSAITGHYGYTF
v_call: TRBV7-8
j_call: TRBJ1-2

cdr3_aa: CASSQRDRGRPDTQYF
v_call: TRBV4-1
j_call: TRBJ2-3

cdr3_aa: CASSLSAFYEQYF
v_call: TRBV28
j_call: NA

cdr3_aa: CASSLLFKFQIGGGPEGNEQFF
v_call: TRBV4-2
j_call: TRBJ2-1

cdr3_aa: CASAEGLNTGEQYF
v_call: TRBV5-1
j_call: TRBJ2-7

cdr3_aa: CSAWGGAVNEQFF
v_call: TRBV20-1
j_call: TRBJ2-1

cdr3_aa: CASSYSIPGDNSPLHF
v_call: TRBV6-6
j_call: TRBJ1-6

cdr3_aa: CASSDGVAGYNEQFF
v_call: TRBV6-4
j_call: TRBJ2-1

cdr3_aa: CASSHIRAGANVLTF
v_call: TRBV14
j_call: TRBJ2-6

cdr3_aa: CASSTRLAGYNEQFF
v_call: TRBV7-2
j_call: TRBJ2-1

cdr3_aa: CASGSISTGSDTQYF
v_call: TRBV6-2/TRBV6-3
j_call: TRBJ2-3

cdr3_aa: CASTELAGGYNEQFF
v_call: TRBV12-3/TRBV12-4
j_call: TRBJ2-1

cdr3_aa: CASSSRTSGRTDTQYF
v_call: TRBV7-9
j_call: TRBJ2-3

cdr3_aa: CASSLVARRGGAPDTQYF
v_call: TRBV7-2
j_call: TRBJ2-3

cdr3_aa: CAWSSGGPDTQYF
v_call: TRBV30
j_call: TRBJ2-3

cdr3_aa: CASSEPGRKPGKLFF
v_call: TRBV25-1
j_call: TRBJ1-4

cdr3_aa: CASSSLLGQGPGANYGYTF
v_call: TRBV12-3/TRBV12-4
j_call: TRBJ1-2

cdr3_aa: CATSDPFFGGYTF
v_call: TRBV24-1
j_call: TRBJ1-2

cdr3_aa: CAISETGEATEAFF
v_call: TRBV10-3
j_call: TRBJ1-1

cdr3_aa: CASSFGQQETQFF
v_call: TRBV7-2
j_call: NA

cdr3_aa: CASSVASGVGARDTQYF
v_call: TRBV9
j_call: TRBJ2-3

cdr3_aa: CASSHRSPNTEAFF
v_call: TRBV28
j_call: TRBJ1-1

cdr3_aa: CASSRMTDYEQYF
v_call: TRBV7-9
j_call: TRBJ2-7

cdr3_aa: CASRLTGPTTDTQYF
v_call: TRBV6-6
j_call: TRBJ2-3

cdr3_aa: CSARGTDYNEQFF
v_call: TRBV20-1
j_call: TRBJ2-1

cdr3_aa: CASSYNQLTGTQYF
v_call: TRBV6-6
j_call: TRBJ2-3

cdr3_aa: CASSQGAGTNQPQHF
v_call: TRBV3-1
j_call: TRBJ1-5